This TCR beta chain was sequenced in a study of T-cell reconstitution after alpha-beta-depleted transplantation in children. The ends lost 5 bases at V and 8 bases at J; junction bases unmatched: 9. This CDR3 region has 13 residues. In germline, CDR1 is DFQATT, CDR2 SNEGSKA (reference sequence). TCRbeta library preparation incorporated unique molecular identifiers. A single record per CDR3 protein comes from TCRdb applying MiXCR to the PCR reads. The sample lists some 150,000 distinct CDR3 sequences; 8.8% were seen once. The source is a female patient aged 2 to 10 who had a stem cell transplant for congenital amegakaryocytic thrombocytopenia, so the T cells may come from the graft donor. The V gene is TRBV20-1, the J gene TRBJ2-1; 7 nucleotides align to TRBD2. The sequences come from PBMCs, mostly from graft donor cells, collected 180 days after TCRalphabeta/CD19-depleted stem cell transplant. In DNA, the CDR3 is TGCAGTGCTGCAGCGGGGTCCCTATATGAGCAGTTCTTC. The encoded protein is CSAAAGSLYEQFF.